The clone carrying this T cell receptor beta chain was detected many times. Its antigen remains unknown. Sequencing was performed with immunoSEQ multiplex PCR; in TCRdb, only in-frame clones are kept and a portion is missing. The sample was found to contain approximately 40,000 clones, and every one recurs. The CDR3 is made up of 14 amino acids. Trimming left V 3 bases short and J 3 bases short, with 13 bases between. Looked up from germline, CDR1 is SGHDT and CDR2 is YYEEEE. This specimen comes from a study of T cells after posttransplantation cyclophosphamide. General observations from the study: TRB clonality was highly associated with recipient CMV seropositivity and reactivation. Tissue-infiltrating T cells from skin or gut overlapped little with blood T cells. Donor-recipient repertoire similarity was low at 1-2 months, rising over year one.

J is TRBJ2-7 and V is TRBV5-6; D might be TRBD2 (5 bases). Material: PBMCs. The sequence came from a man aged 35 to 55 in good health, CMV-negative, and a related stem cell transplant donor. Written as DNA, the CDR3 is TGTGCCAGCAGCTATCTCGGGGTGGGCTACGAGCAGTACTTC. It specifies CASSYLGVGYEQYF.